Each of the 30 T cell receptor beta chains below was sequenced from the same sample in a study of T cell responses to AZD1222 COVID-19 vaccine. Using immunoSEQ multiplex PCR, the repertoire was profiled, and TCRdb retains in-frame clones only, with some absent. The sample consists of over 110,000 clones, 85% to 90% of them appearing once. Source: peripheral blood, taken 28 days after the second AZD1222 dose. Every receptor here comes from an adult who received the AZD1222 COVID-19 vaccine.

V usage is TRBV5-1 and J usage is TRBJ1-5, with D possibly being TRBD1 (5 bases). Germline V gene data show CDR1 as SGHRS and CDR2 as YFSETQ. V lost 4 bases to trimming and J lost 2 bases, with 13 bases between them. This CDR3 spans 15 amino acids. The CDR3 nucleotides are TGCGCCAGCAGCGAAGGGGTTTTGGGCAATCAGCCCCAGCATTTT. Translation: CASSEGVLGNQPQHF.

The V and J genes are TRBV28 and TRBJ1-1; D not certain. Trimming left V 2 bases short and J 3 bases short, with 10 bases between. This CDR3 has 14 residues. The germline gives CDR1 MDHEN, CDR2 SYDVKM. The CDR3 sequence: CASSLGKIYTEAFF. The CDR3 nucleotides are TGTGCCAGCAGTTTAGGCAAGATATACACTGAAGCTTTCTTT.

This CDR3 reads CASSKEQGTYEQYV. The CDR3, as DNA: TGTGCCAGCAGCAAAGAACAGGGGACCTACGAGCAGTACGTC. The chain combines TRBV21-1 with TRBJ2-7; the table's D gene call, TRBD1, was not cross checked with the DNA. TRBV21-1 is recorded as a pseudogene. The CDR3 contains 14 residues.

J is TRBJ1-2 and V is TRBV5-6; D is undetermined. Germline CDR1 SGHDT, CDR2 YYEEEE. There are 15 residues in the CDR3. Trimming shortened V by 4 bases and J by 3 bases, and 16 bases separated the two germline ends. CDR3 in amino acids: CASSAQHGGDYGYTF. DNA for the CDR3: TGTGCCAGCAGCGCACAACACGGTGGAGACTATGGCTACACCTTC.

This chain links TRBV19 with TRBJ1-1; the D gene is possibly TRBD1 (5 bases). Germline V gives CDR1 LNHDA, CDR2 SQIVND (reference sequence). V lost 5 bases and J lost 0, with 10 bases in between. CDR3 length: 14 amino acids. Here the CDR3 DNA reads TGTGCCAGTAGTGCGGGGCGGCTGAACACTGAAGCTTTCTTT. Its translation is CASSAGRLNTEAFF. Complete variable domain (other parts from reference TRBV19 and TRBJ1-1): DGGITQSPKYLFRKEGQNVTLSCEQNLNHDAMYWYRQDPGQGLRLIYYSQIVNDFQKGDIAEGYSVSREKKESFPLTVTSAQKNPTAFYLCASSAGRLNTEAFFGQGTRLTVV.

V usage is TRBV6-1 and J usage is TRBJ1-3; no reliable D call. Looked up from germline, CDR1 is MNHNS and CDR2 is SASEGT. V shed 2 bases and J shed 2 bases, with 4 bases lying between them. This CDR3 has 13 residues. CDR3 in amino acids: CASSENTGNTIYF. The CDR3 region has the DNA TGTGCCAGCAGTGAAAACACTGGAAACACCATATATTTT.

The chain has TRBV9 and TRBJ2-1; TRBD1 or TRBD2 may be the D gene (5 bases each). The V and J ends lost 0 bases and 2 bases respectively, with 24 bases between them. This CDR3 is built from 20 residues. Germline CDR1 is SGDLS and CDR2 is YYNGEE. CDR3 region: CASSVATGTWGGIPYNEQFF. DNA of the CDR3: TGTGCCAGCAGCGTAGCAACCGGGACGTGGGGCGGAATTCCCTACAATGAGCAGTTCTTC.

This clone was picked up one time. The chain recombines TRBV11-2 with TRBJ2-7; 10 positions agree with TRBD1. Trimming cost V 5 bases and J 7 bases; bases outside gene matches: 11. This CDR3 has 15 amino acids. Germline assignment: CDR1 SGHAT and CDR2 FQNNGV. CDR3 protein: CASSHGTGEGWEQYF. In DNA, the CDR3 is TGTGCCAGCAGCCACGGGACAGGGGAGGGTTGGGAGCAGTACTTC.

The chain carries TRBV5-1 and TRBJ2-1, with 9 bases lining up with TRBD2. Trimming cost V 5 bases and J 2 bases; bases outside gene matches: 17. CDR1 and CDR2 (germline): SGHRS, YFSETQ. The CDR3 runs 19 residues. In DNA form, the CDR3 reads TGCGCCAGCAGTTCTTCTGCTGGGCGGGGGGGCAGGACCTACAATGAGCAGTTCTTC. Amino acid sequence: CASSSSAGRGGRTYNEQFF.

The chain combines TRBV7-8 with TRBJ2-5; 7 positions match TRBD1. Germline CDR1 and CDR2: SGHVS and FQNEAQ. The CDR3 covers 14 residues. The J segment lost 3 bases and the V segment lost 5 bases, leaving 6 bases of the junction unmatched. CDR3 in amino acids: CASSRDSSKETQYF. The CDR3 coding sequence is TGTGCCAGCAGCCGGGACAGTTCTAAAGAGACCCAGTACTTC.

The chain has TRBV14 and TRBJ1-2; D is ambiguous. Looked up from germline, CDR1 is SGHDN and CDR2 is FVKESK. V was shortened by 1 base and J by 2 bases, with 8 bases between the two germline ends. The CDR3 has 14 residues. The CDR3 nucleotides read TGTGCCAGCAGCCAAGTGGCGGTGAACTATGGCTACACCTTC. This sequence encodes CASSQVAVNYGYTF.

The chain employs TRBV11-2 and TRBJ1-4; possible D gene TRBD1, 5 bases. Germline values: CDR1 SGHAT, CDR2 FQNNGV. The CDR3 loop spans 15 amino acids. The V gene lost 0 bases and the J gene lost 9 bases, with 14 bases spanning the gap. CDR3 DNA: TGTGCCAGCAGCTTAGATGGGACTACAAATCAAAAACTGTTTTTT. Translated: CASSLDGTTNQKLFF.

The V and J genes are TRBV2 and TRBJ1-6, with TRBD1 as a possible D gene (5 bases). V was clipped by 1 base and J by 7 bases, with 11 bases between them. Germline V gene sequence: CDR1 SNHLY, CDR2 FYNNEI. The CDR3 sequence is 15 residues long. CDR3 loop: CASSEGGALNSPLHF. CDR3 sequence (DNA): TGTGCCAGCAGTGAAGGAGGGGCCCTAAATTCACCCCTCCACTTT.

The chain couples TRBV6-6 to TRBJ2-5; D is undetermined. V lost 2 bases and J lost 4, with 8 bases in between. The CDR3 totals 13 residues. CDR1 MNHNY and CDR2 SVGAGI come from the germline V gene (reference sequence). In DNA form, the CDR3 reads TGTGCCAGCAGTTACCAAGGGTCAGAGACCCAGTACTTC. It yields the protein CASSYQGSETQYF.

This chain connects TRBV4-2 to TRBJ2-7; D ambiguous. V shed 2 bases and J shed 1 base, with 18 bases lying between them. Germline lookup yields CDR1 LGHNA and CDR2 YNFKEQ. CDR3 size: 17 residues. The CDR3, as DNA: TGTGCCAGCAGCCAACCCTCACGTGGGGTAAATTCCTACGAGCAGTACTTC. Translated: CASSQPSRGVNSYEQYF.

This clone was recorded only once. This sequence joins TRBV29-1 and TRBJ2-1, with 15 bases aligning to TRBD2. This CDR3 is built from 15 residues. After removal of 7 bases from V and 7 bases from J, the junction contained 8 bases not matched to a gene. The germline V gene has CDR1 SQVTM and CDR2 ANQGSEA. CDR3 loop: CSAGLAGGIGNEQFF. DNA of the CDR3: TGCAGCGCCGGACTAGCGGGAGGGATCGGGAATGAGCAGTTCTTC.

The chain joins TRBV28 to TRBJ2-3, with TRBD1 matching 8 bases. Germline lookup yields CDR1 MDHEN and CDR2 SYDVKM. This CDR3 is 17 amino acids long. The trim removed 3 bases at V and 1 base at J, leaving 9 bases unmatched. The DNA for the CDR3 is TGTGCCAGCAGTTTCGAACCGGGACAGGTGGGCACAGATACGCAGTATTTT. Encoded protein: CASSFEPGQVGTDTQYF.

The chain recombines TRBV6-5 with TRBJ2-7; possible D gene TRBD2, 5 bases. Germline-derived CDR1 and CDR2 are MNHEY and SVGAGI. The CDR3 extends over 14 amino acids. Trimming pared 5 bases from V and 6 bases from J, leaving 17 bases between. This CDR3 reads CASSMSGEGREQYF. CDR3 bases: TGTGCCAGCAGTATGTCCGGGGAAGGGCGCGAGCAGTACTTC.

The CDR3 protein is CAISERGQNYGYTF. CDR3 nucleotide sequence: TGTGCCATCAGTGAGAGGGGACAGAACTATGGCTACACCTTC. The V gene is TRBV10-3, the J gene TRBJ1-2, with 7 bases aligning to TRBD1. With 2 bases clipped from V and 2 bases from J, the junction kept 2 bases outside the gene matches. CDR3 size: 14 residues. Per germline, CDR1 ENHRY and CDR2 SYGVKD.

The chain links TRBV18 to TRBJ2-1; 8 positions match TRBD2. Germline assignment: CDR1 KGHSH and CDR2 LQKENI. There are 14 residues in the CDR3. After removal of 6 bases from V and 5 bases from J, the junction contained 6 bases not matched to a gene. The CDR3 DNA is TGTGCCAGCTCCCTAGCGGGCAACAACAATGAGCAGTTCTTC. Translation gives CASSLAGNNNEQFF. Full variable domain (outside the CDR3, taken from reference TRBV18 and TRBJ2-1): NAGVMQNPRHLVRRRGQEARLRCSPMKGHSHVYWYRQLPEEGLKFMVYLQKENIIDESGMPKERFSAEFPKEGPSILRIQQVVRGDSAAYFCASSLAGNNNEQFFGPGTRLTVL.

The chain couples TRBV4-3 to TRBJ1-5; maybe TRBD1 (6 bases). Trimming stripped 3 bases from V and 5 bases from J, with 14 bases between. This CDR3 comprises 15 residues. Germline CDR1 and CDR2: LGHNA and YSLEER. Here the CDR3 DNA reads TGCGCCAGCAGCCATCAACAGGGTGGTGATCAGCCCCAGCATTTT. Protein product: CASSHQQGGDQPQHF.

V and J are TRBV28 and TRBJ2-7, with 10 bases that match TRBD1. CDR1 and CDR2 (germline): MDHEN, SYDVKM. Trimming at V came to 6 bases and at J to 3 bases, leaving 8 bases not matched to a gene. The CDR3 consists of 15 residues. The CDR3 protein is CASSLPGQGYYEQYF. Here the CDR3 DNA reads TGTGCCAGCAGCTTACCGGGACAGGGGTACTACGAGCAGTACTTC. Complete variable domain (other parts from reference TRBV28 and TRBJ2-7): DVKVTQSSRYLVKRTGEKVFLECVQDMDHENMFWYRQDPGLGLRLIYFSYDVKMKEKGDIPEGYSVSREKKERFSLILESASTNQTSMYLCASSLPGQGYYEQYFGPGTRLTVT.

This rearrangement joins TRBV9 to TRBJ1-3; D gene uncertain. The germline V gene has CDR1 SGDLS and CDR2 YYNGEE. The ends were cut back, 4 bases at V and 4 bases at J, with 18 bases in the middle. The CDR3 sequence is 16 residues long. In nucleotides, the CDR3 is TGTGCCAGCAGCCCTCATCACGGGAATATAGGAAACACCATATATTTT. Its translation is CASSPHHGNIGNTIYF.

The J gene is TRBJ2-3, the V gene TRBV6-1, with D possibly being TRBD2 (5 bases). Germline V gene data show CDR1 as MNHNS and CDR2 as SASEGT. The V end was cut by 3 bases, the J end by 10 bases, with 14 bases between. The CDR3 runs to 13 residues. The CDR3, as DNA: TGTGCCAGCAGTGACCTCCATGAGCGGCCGCAGTATTTT. This encodes CASSDLHERPQYF.

The J gene is TRBJ2-7, the V gene TRBV9, with 11 bases that match TRBD1. This CDR3 comprises 15 residues. The V segment lost 3 bases and the J segment 4 bases; nucleotides outside the gene matches: 6. CDR1 SGDLS and CDR2 YYNGEE come from the germline V gene. CDR3: CASSGTGGAGYEQYF. CDR3 nucleotide sequence: TGTGCCAGCAGCGGGACAGGGGGCGCTGGATACGAGCAGTACTTC.

In this sample, this clone turned up once. V and J are TRBV28 and TRBJ1-1; D remains unclear. Trimming took off 6 bases at V and 1 base at J, with 15 bases between the two ends. Per the germline V gene, CDR1 is MDHEN and CDR2 is SYDVKM. The CDR3 extends over 15 amino acids. CDR3 region: CASSLLRARNTEAFF. CDR3 sequence (DNA): TGTGCCAGCAGCCTCCTGAGGGCGAGGAACACTGAAGCTTTCTTT. Using reference TRBV28 and TRBJ1-1 for the parts outside the CDR3, the full variable domain is DVKVTQSSRYLVKRTGEKVFLECVQDMDHENMFWYRQDPGLGLRLIYFSYDVKMKEKGDIPEGYSVSREKKERFSLILESASTNQTSMYLCASSLLRARNTEAFFGQGTRLTVV.

The chain uses TRBV5-1 and TRBJ1-2; D is ambiguous. The CDR3 extends over 14 amino acids. The germline CDR1 and CDR2 sequences are SGHRS and YFSETQ. The V end lost 0 bases, the J end lost 4 bases, and 10 bases lay between the germline ends. The CDR3 loop reads CASSLDTLSYGYTF. CDR3 in DNA: TGCGCCAGCAGCTTGGATACTCTCAGCTATGGCTACACCTTC.

This rearrangement joins TRBV25-1 to TRBJ1-5; the D is unclear. V was cut by 8 bases and J by 2 bases, with 7 bases left in between. The germline V gene encodes CDR1 MGHDK and CDR2 SYGVNS. This CDR3 is built from 12 residues. This CDR3 reads CASGGGNQPQHF. CDR3 coding DNA: TGTGCCAGCGGCGGGGGCAATCAGCCCCAGCATTTT.

J is TRBJ2-4 and V is TRBV2; D remains unclear. The V end lost 7 bases, the J end lost 7 bases, and 11 bases lay between the germline ends. Germline V gene sequence: CDR1 SNHLY, CDR2 FYNNEI. This CDR3 contains 12 residues. CDR3 nucleotide sequence: TGTGCCAGCATGGCAGGAGAGAACATTCAGTACTTC. This codes for CASMAGENIQYF.

This chain uses TRBV28 with TRBJ2-2, with no clear D. There are 12 residues in the CDR3. Between the trimmed V and J ends, which lost 8 bases and 5 bases, there was a span of 9 bases. CDR1 MDHEN and CDR2 SYDVKM come from the germline V gene. Here the CDR3 DNA reads TGTGCCAGCCATGGACCGACCGGGGAGCTGTTTTTT. Residues: CASHGPTGELFF.